The sample holds a few counts of the clone carrying this T cell receptor (beta chain). The protocol was immunoSEQ multiplex PCR, while the TCRdb copy is restricted to in-frame clones and leaves out a portion. The sample has 200,000 or so clones, about 75% seen once; the top ten hold roughly 6.4%. The sample comes from a study of cytotoxic CD8 clonotypes in ibrutinib-treated CLL. The germline V gene has CDR1 SGHNT and CDR2 YYREEE (reference sequence). The CDR3 is 13 amino acids. The V and J ends lost 1 base and 4 bases respectively, with 8 bases between them. The receptor comes from a human donor with chronic lymphocytic leukemia. Sample: PBMCs, taken after 12 months of ibrutinib treatment. This rearrangement joins TRBV5-4 to TRBJ1-2; D unclear. CDR3 sequence (DNA): TGTGCCAGCAGCTTGTACCTGTTCTATGGCTACACCTTC. It is translated as CASSLYLFYGYTF.